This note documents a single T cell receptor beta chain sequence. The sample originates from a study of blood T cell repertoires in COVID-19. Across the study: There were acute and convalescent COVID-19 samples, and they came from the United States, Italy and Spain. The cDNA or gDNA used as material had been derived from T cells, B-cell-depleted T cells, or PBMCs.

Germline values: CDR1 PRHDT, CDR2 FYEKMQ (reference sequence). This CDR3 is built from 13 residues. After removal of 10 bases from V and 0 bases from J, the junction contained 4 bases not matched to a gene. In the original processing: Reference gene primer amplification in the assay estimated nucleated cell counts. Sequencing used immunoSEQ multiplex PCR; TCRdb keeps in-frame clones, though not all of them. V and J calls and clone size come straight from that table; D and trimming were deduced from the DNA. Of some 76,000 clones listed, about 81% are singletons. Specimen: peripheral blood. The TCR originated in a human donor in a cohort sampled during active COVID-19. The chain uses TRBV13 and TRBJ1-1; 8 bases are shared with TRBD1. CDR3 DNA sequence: TGTGCCACCGGACAGGGAATGAACACTGAAGCTTTCTTT. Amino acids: CATGQGMNTEAFF.